This T cell receptor (beta chain) was identified during a study of cytomegalovirus exposure and HLA in healthy donors. As for the study in general: As released early, the data held 85 million to 95 million unique TCRs from HLA-typed donors. General study results and limits: Cytomegalovirus-associated TCR beta chains were listed, numbering some 150. Reported results showed that the classifier diagnosed cytomegalovirus status with high specificity and sensitivity.

Though probably carrying unrecorded immune exposures, donors were nominally healthy at sampling. PCR was performed using 60 Vbeta and 13 Jbeta primers. Here immunoSEQ multiplex PCR was the method, and the copy in TCRdb shows in-frame clones only, minus some. Counted here are roughly 180,000 clones, roughly 80% occurring once; the ten biggest clones make up around 4.8%. This clone showed up just once. Its antigen remains unknown. Sequencing input: PBMCs. This receptor was identified in a man aged 18 to 29 in good health and CMV-seronegative.

The CDR3 sequence is CAKGVGVQEDTEAFF. CDR3 nucleotides: TGTGCAAAAGGTGTTGGGGTGCAGGAGGACACTGAAGCTTTCTTT. The V call is TRBV6-5, the J call TRBJ1-1; D call uncertain. The CDR3 covers 15 residues. Germline V lookup: CDR1 MNHEY, CDR2 SVGAGI.